The next 28 T cell receptor beta chains were all read from a single sample in a study of blood T cell repertoires in COVID-19. The table came from immunoSEQ multiplex PCR; TCRdb's copy has only in-frame clones and leaves some out. The sample has about 210,000 clones; 80% to 90% are singletons. Sequencing used PBMCs or T cells enriched from blood (not recorded which). Receptors were obtained from a young man in a cohort exposed to, infected with or recovered from COVID-19 (not recorded which).

J is TRBJ1-5 and V is TRBV7-3, with 8 bases aligning to TRBD1. This CDR3 has 17 residues. The junction had 13 bases not matched to a gene; V was cut back by 5 bases and J by 4 bases. Germline CDR1 reads SGHTA; CDR2 reads FQGTGA. The CDR3: CASSRTSRDRYNQPQHF. The CDR3 DNA follows: TGTGCCAGCAGCCGTACCTCCCGGGACAGGTATAATCAGCCCCAGCATTTT.

The chain carries TRBV2 and TRBJ1-3; perhaps TRBD1 as D (5 bases). Germline V gene lookup returns CDR1 SNHLY and CDR2 FYNNEI. The CDR3 runs 14 residues. Trimming stripped 7 bases from V and 6 bases from J, with 16 bases between. As DNA, the CDR3 is TGTGCCAGCACCAGGGTCGTTCCCGCAAACACCATATATTTT. Amino acids: CASTRVVPANTIYF.

The CDR3 reads CASSIRGSLLDEQYF. The DNA of the CDR3 is TGTGCCAGTAGTATAAGGGGGAGTCTTCTCGACGAGCAGTACTTC. V gene TRBV19 combines with J gene TRBJ2-7, with D possibly TRBD1 on 6 matching bases. The germline V gene has CDR1 LNHDA and CDR2 SQIVND (reference sequence). The ends were cut back, 2 bases at V and 5 bases at J, with 16 bases in the middle. The CDR3 contains 15 residues.

The chain joins TRBV5-1 to TRBJ2-1; TRBD2 agrees at 8 bases. Germline V gene data show CDR1 as SGHRS and CDR2 as YFSETQ. The CDR3 consists of 14 residues. V lost 1 base, J lost 7 bases, and 4 bases stayed unmatched. The CDR3 sequence is CASSLTSGPNEQFF. CDR3 nucleotide sequence: TGCGCCAGCAGCTTGACTAGCGGACCGAATGAGCAGTTCTTC.

The V and J genes are TRBV6-6 and TRBJ1-3; no firm D call. The V and J ends lost 0 bases and 2 bases respectively, with 11 bases between them. Germline values: CDR1 MNHNY, CDR2 SVGAGI (reference sequence). The CDR3 is 16 residues long. The CDR3 spells CASSYSPSSPGNTIYF. The CDR3, as DNA: TGTGCCAGCAGTTACTCCCCGTCAAGCCCTGGAAACACCATATATTTT.

The chain carries TRBV6-5 and TRBJ2-7; D might be TRBD2 (6 bases). V lost 5 bases to trimming and J lost 6 bases, with 8 bases between them. CDR1 and CDR2 (germline): MNHEY, SVGAGI. The CDR3 is 11 amino acids. The CDR3, as DNA: TGTGCCAGCAGTACGACTAGCGAGCAGTACTTC. It yields the protein CASSTTSEQYF.

The chain recombines TRBV6-2 or TRBV6-3 with TRBJ2-1; 13 bases map to TRBD2. Germline V lookup: CDR1 MNHEY, CDR2 SVGEGT. The V and J ends lost 5 bases and 6 bases, in that order; junction bases with no gene match: 7. This CDR3 has 16 amino acids. The CDR3 is CASSPGTSGTINEQFF. The CDR3 bases are TGTGCCAGCAGTCCAGGGACTAGCGGGACCATCAATGAGCAGTTCTTC.

CDR3 sequence: CASSWGTGNTGELFF. CDR3 nucleotide sequence: TGCGCCAGCAGCTGGGGGACAGGGAACACCGGGGAGCTGTTTTTT. This chain joins TRBV5-1 and TRBJ2-2; 8 nucleotides align to TRBD1. Germline V gene lookup returns CDR1 SGHRS and CDR2 YFSETQ. This CDR3 region has 15 residues. The junction had 2 bases not matched to a gene; V was cut back by 3 bases and J by 1 base.

The gene calls are TRBV7-3 and TRBJ2-1; weak D call: TRBD2 (7 bases). The CDR3 has 19 residues. V was clipped by 6 bases and J by 10 bases, with 34 bases between them. Germline loops: CDR1 SGHTA, CDR2 FQGTGA. The DNA for the CDR3 is TGTGCCAGCAGTTCACCCGTAGGGGGGGGACGGGCTACCCCCGAGGAGCAGTTCTTC. This gives the protein CASSSPVGGGRATPEEQFF.

The count of this clone is one. The V gene is TRBV7-4, the J gene TRBJ2-2; D gene ambiguous. The CDR3 spans 15 residues. The V gene's germline CDR1 is SGHVT and CDR2 SQSDAQ. Deletions cut 1 base from V and 2 bases from J, with 8 bases between. CDR3 sequence (DNA): TGTGCCAGCAGCTTAGTTTCTGTAAACACCGGGGAGCTGTTTTTT. Its protein product is CASSLVSVNTGELFF.

CDR3 protein: CASSFDQALPADAFF. In DNA, the CDR3 is TGCGCCAGCAGCTTCGATCAGGCCCTGCCCGCCGACGCTTTCTTT. This rearrangement joins TRBV5-1 to TRBJ1-1, with D unresolved. This CDR3 region has 15 residues. Trimming removed 2 bases at V and 11 bases at J, with 22 bases between. Germline CDR1 and CDR2: SGHRS and YFSETQ. The whole variable domain, remainder taken from reference TRBV5-1 and TRBJ1-1, is KAGVTQTPRYLIKTRGQQVTLSCSPISGHRSVSWYQQTPGQGLQFLFEYFSETQRNKGNFPGRFSGRQFSNSRSEMNVSTLELGDSALYLCASSFDQALPADAFFGQGTRLTVV.

The rearrangement joins TRBV15 to TRBJ1-5, with a weak D call TRBD1 (6 bases). Germline assignment: CDR1 LNHNV and CDR2 YYDKDF (reference sequence). The ends were cut back, 5 bases at V and 2 bases at J, with 16 bases in the middle. This CDR3 is 16 amino acids long. CDR3 DNA: TGTGCCACCAGCGAACAGGGCTTGGCTCGCAATCAGCCCCAGCATTTT. Its protein is CATSEQGLARNQPQHF. Combining the CDR3 with reference TRBV15 and TRBJ1-5 gives the whole variable domain DAMVIQNPRYQVTQFGKPVTLSCSQTLNHNVMYWYQQKSSQAPKLLFHYYDKDFNNEADTPDNFQSRRPNTSFCFLDIRSPGLGDTAMYLCATSEQGLARNQPQHFGDGTRLSIL.

The chain couples TRBV27 to TRBJ2-2, with D maybe TRBD1 (6 bases). This CDR3 spans 15 amino acids. Germline CDR1 and CDR2: MNHEY and SMNVEV (reference sequence). Trimming pared 5 bases from V and 5 bases from J, leaving 15 bases between. Written as DNA, the CDR3 is TGTGCCAGCAGTCATCGACAGGTTAGGACCGGGGAGCTGTTTTTT. It codes for CASSHRQVRTGELFF.

This CDR3 is CASSSGLAGVVTQYF. For the CDR3, the DNA is TGTGCCAGCAGTTCCGGACTAGCGGGAGTCGTGACCCAGTACTTC. The rearrangement uses TRBV6-5 and TRBJ2-5, with TRBD2 identical over 13 bases. This CDR3 spans 15 amino acids. V was pared by 4 bases and J by 7 bases, with 6 bases of the junction left unmatched. Germline CDR1 and CDR2: MNHEY and SVGAGI.

V usage is TRBV7-9 and J usage is TRBJ1-5; TRBD1 matches 10 bases. J gave up 6 bases and V 1 base, and 0 bases lay outside the gene matches. In germline, CDR1 is SEHNR, CDR2 FQNEAQ (reference sequence). CDR3 length: 14 amino acids. This CDR3 is CASSLGDRGQPQHF. The CDR3 nucleotides are TGTGCCAGCAGCTTAGGGGACAGGGGTCAGCCCCAGCATTTT. The full variable domain, rest sourced from reference TRBV7-9 and TRBJ1-5, is DTGVSQNPRHKITKRGQNVTFRCDPISEHNRLYWYRQTLGQGPEFLTYFQNEAQLEKSRLLSDRFSAERPKGSFSTLEIQRTEQGDSAMYLCASSLGDRGQPQHFGDGTRLSIL.

The chain carries TRBV4-2 and TRBJ2-7; TRBD2 matches 11 bases. This CDR3 has 16 amino acids. After removal of 4 bases from V and 3 bases from J, the junction contained 8 bases not matched to a gene. The V gene's germline CDR1 is LGHNA and CDR2 YNFKEQ. This chain's CDR3 is CASSPLTSGTLYEQYF. The DNA for the CDR3 is TGTGCCAGCAGCCCCCTGACTAGCGGGACGCTCTACGAGCAGTACTTC.

This chain uses TRBV29-1 with TRBJ2-7; TRBD2 agrees at 7 bases. Per germline, CDR1 SQVTM and CDR2 ANQGSEA. V was clipped by 5 bases and J by 6 bases; unmatched bases: 10. The CDR3 length is 13 residues. The CDR3 DNA follows: TGCAGCGTTTCGTGGGAGGGCGTATCCGAGCAGTACTTC. This sequence encodes CSVSWEGVSEQYF.

The chain is built from TRBV5-1 and TRBJ2-1; 11 positions match TRBD2. The germline gives CDR1 SGHRS, CDR2 YFSETQ. This CDR3 is built from 14 residues. V lost 6 bases and J lost 6; bases outside the gene matches: 5. CDR3 DNA sequence: TGCGCCAGCATCGAGACTAGCGGGACCAATGAGCAGTTCTTC. Residues: CASIETSGTNEQFF.

This chain uses TRBV7-8 with TRBJ1-1; TRBD1 is a possible D gene (5 bases). V lost 4 bases to trimming and J lost 2 bases, with 17 bases between them. CDR3 length: 16 amino acids. Germline CDR1 and CDR2: SGHVS and FQNEAQ. CDR3: CASSSQGAGLNTEAFF. The CDR3, as DNA: TGTGCCAGCAGCTCCCAAGGAGCGGGGCTTAACACTGAAGCTTTCTTT.

The V and J genes are TRBV29-1 and TRBJ2-7, with 9 bases identical to TRBD2. The CDR3 length is 14 residues. The germline V gene encodes CDR1 SQVTM and CDR2 ANQGSEA. Trimming took 6 bases from V and 3 from J; bases not matched to a gene: 9. The CDR3 sequence is CSVDGLAGRYEQYF. CDR3 sequence (DNA): TGCAGCGTCGACGGGCTAGCGGGGCGCTACGAGCAGTACTTC.

The chain carries TRBV5-4 and TRBJ1-1; no clear D gene. Trimming stripped 2 bases from V and 4 bases from J, with 3 bases between. In germline, CDR1 is SGHNT, CDR2 YYREEE (reference sequence). The CDR3 length is 11 residues. CDR3 nucleotides: TGTGCCAGCAGCTTCGGCACTGAAGCTTTCTTT. Amino acids: CASSFGTEAFF.

The chain links TRBV2 to TRBJ2-6; 7 nucleotides agree with TRBD1. From germline, CDR1 is SNHLY and CDR2 FYNNEI. Trimming removed 4 bases from V and 4 bases from J; junction bases left unmatched: 4. The CDR3 extends over 15 amino acids. DNA of the CDR3: TGTGCCAGCAGTGGACAGGGAGTCGGGGCCAACGTCCTGACTTTC. This codes for CASSGQGVGANVLTF.

The chain carries TRBV3-1 (or the pseudogene TRBV3-2) and TRBJ2-7; no definite D call. This CDR3 comprises 16 residues. V dropped 2 bases and J dropped 0 bases, with 14 bases sitting between them. CDR1 is LGHDT, CDR2 YNNKEL, per germline (reference sequence). The CDR3 bases are TGTGCCAGCAGCCAAAAGAGCTTCGCTTACTCCTACGAGCAGTACTTC. The encoded protein is CASSQKSFAYSYEQYF.

This clone appeared once. The J gene is TRBJ2-7, the V gene TRBV2; 10 bases are a match to TRBD2. With 6 bases clipped from V and 3 bases from J, the junction kept 5 bases outside the gene matches. CDR1 SNHLY and CDR2 FYNNEI come from the germline V gene. The CDR3 is made up of 14 amino acids. CDR3 bases: TGTGCCAGCAGGGACATAGCGGGAGGCTACGAGCAGTACTTC. As protein: CASRDIAGGYEQYF.

The count of this clone is one. This chain joins TRBV11-2 and TRBJ1-2, with TRBD1 identical over 7 bases. Germline V lookup: CDR1 SGHAT, CDR2 FQNNGV. Germline trimming cut 5 bases from V and 8 bases from J; bases unmatched to any gene: 5. The length of the CDR3 is 12 residues. CDR3 amino acids: CASSRQGLGYTF. The DNA of the CDR3 is TGTGCCAGCAGCCGACAGGGTTTAGGCTACACCTTC.

This rearrangement joins TRBV25-1 to TRBJ1-6; 8 bases agree with TRBD1. Germline CDR1 reads MGHDK; CDR2 reads SYGVNS. The junction had 7 bases not matched to a gene; V was cut back by 8 bases and J by 7 bases. The CDR3 runs to 14 residues. The CDR3 reads CASARDRWNSPLHF. The CDR3 DNA follows: TGTGCCAGCGCGAGGGACAGGTGGAATTCACCCCTCCACTTT. Filled out from reference TRBV25-1 and TRBJ1-6, the complete variable domain reads EADIYQTPRYLVIGTGKKITLECSQTMGHDKMYWYQQDPGMELHLIHYSYGVNSTEKGDLSSESTVSRIRTEHFPLTLESARPSHTSQYLCASARDRWNSPLHFGNGTRLTVT.

This clone was recorded only once. The gene calls are TRBV6-1 and TRBJ2-5, with 7 bases that match TRBD2. J lost 4 bases, V lost 3 bases, and 11 bases had no gene match. CDR1 is MNHNS and CDR2 is SASEGT in the germline V gene. The CDR3 extends over 16 amino acids. The CDR3 region is CASSDWPSGTRETQYF. The CDR3 DNA reads TGTGCCAGCAGTGATTGGCCTAGCGGTACTCGAGAGACCCAGTACTTC.

The chain has TRBV21-1 and TRBJ1-5. TRBV21-1 has pseudogene status. The CDR3 runs 14 residues. The CDR3 sequence: CASPGGGAHQPQHF. The CDR3 nucleotides are TGTGCCAGCCCTGGGGGGGGCGCGCATCAGCCCCAGCATTTT.